This T cell receptor beta chain was captured by sequencing in a study of tumor-infiltrating lymphocytes in primary liver carcinoma. At the level of the study: The patients presented with primary liver carcinoma, which was managed through surgical resection.

Germline DNA was also extracted, and blood RNA derived from unsorted whole blood. Among the patients, all had chronic HBV infection and none had been treated. Total RNA amounting to roughly 480 ng was the source from which TCR beta cDNA was made with a constant-region primer. Researchers made the TCR beta libraries by running three nested multiplex PCR rounds with slightly modified ARM-PCR. The first two PCR rounds used TRBV1-TRBV30 forward primers with a C-beta reverse primer, roughly 11 cycles each. TCRdb reanalysed the multiplex PCR reads using MiXCR and keeps one entry per CDR3 protein. The data contain a few hundred thousand distinct CDR3 sequences, 58% of them singletons. Overall study results and limits: Tumors reached a significantly greater top-250-clone fraction than blood did (p = 0.039).

V was clipped by 6 bases and J by 1 base; unmatched bases: 15. Germline V gene sequence: CDR1 LGHNT, CDR2 FRNRAP. CDR3 length: 18 amino acids. This clonotype was found a few times. Its antigen is as yet unknown. The chain joins TRBV12-5 to TRBJ2-5; 9 bases are a match to TRBD2. The sample consisted of peripheral blood. The origin of this receptor is a woman aged 30 to 39 with primary liver carcinoma and hepatitis B virus infection. CDR3 in amino acids: CASGLLAGMTRSQETQYF. CDR3 in DNA: TGTGCTAGTGGCCTCCTAGCGGGAATGACGAGGAGCCAAGAGACCCAGTACTTC.